Described below is a single T cell receptor (beta chain) sequence and its context. What it recognizes is unknown. The sample belongs to a study of cytomegalovirus exposure and HLA in healthy donors. Notes on the study in general: TCR beta chains numbering approximately 150 were designated cytomegalovirus-associated.

PCR employed 60 Vbeta and 13 Jbeta primers. Sequenced by immunoSEQ multiplex PCR; TCRdb stores in-frame clones only, minus some. The sample records under 200,000 clones, around 77% being singletons. This CDR3 has 13 amino acids. CDR1 SQVTM and CDR2 ANQGSEA come from the germline V gene. Germline trimming cut 1 base from V and 8 bases from J; bases unmatched to any gene: 7. The clonotype comes from a man aged 45 to 65 in good health and CMV-seropositive. Sequencing input: PBMCs. The chain couples TRBV29-1 to TRBJ1-2; 7 positions match TRBD1. The CDR3 region is CSVEGQGEMGYTF. As DNA, the CDR3 is TGCAGCGTTGAAGGGCAGGGGGAGATGGGCTACACCTTC. The whole variable domain, remainder taken from reference TRBV29-1 and TRBJ1-2, is SAVISQKPSRDICQRGTSLTIQCQVDSQVTMMFWYRQQPGQSLTLIATANQGSEATYESGFVIDKFPISRPNLTFSTLTVSNMSPEDSSIYLCSVEGQGEMGYTFGSGTRLTVV.